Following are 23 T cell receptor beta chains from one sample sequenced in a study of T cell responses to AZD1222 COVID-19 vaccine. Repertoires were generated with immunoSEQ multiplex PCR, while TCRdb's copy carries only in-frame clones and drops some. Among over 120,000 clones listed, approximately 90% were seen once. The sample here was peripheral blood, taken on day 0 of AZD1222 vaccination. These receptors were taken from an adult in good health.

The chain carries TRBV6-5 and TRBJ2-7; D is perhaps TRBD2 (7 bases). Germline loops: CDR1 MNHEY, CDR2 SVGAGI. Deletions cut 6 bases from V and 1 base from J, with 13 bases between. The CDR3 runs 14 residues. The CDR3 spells CASRWGRGSYEQYF. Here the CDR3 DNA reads TGTGCCAGCAGATGGGGGAGGGGGTCCTACGAGCAGTACTTC.

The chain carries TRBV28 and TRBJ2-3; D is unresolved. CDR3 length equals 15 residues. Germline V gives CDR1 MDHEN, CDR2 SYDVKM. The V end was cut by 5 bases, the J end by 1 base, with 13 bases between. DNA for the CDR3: TGTGCCAGCAGTCCCACCCTGCCCCGCACAGATACGCAGTATTTT. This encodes CASSPTLPRTDTQYF. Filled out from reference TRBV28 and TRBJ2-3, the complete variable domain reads DVKVTQSSRYLVKRTGEKVFLECVQDMDHENMFWYRQDPGLGLRLIYFSYDVKMKEKGDIPEGYSVSREKKERFSLILESASTNQTSMYLCASSPTLPRTDTQYFGPGTRLTVL.

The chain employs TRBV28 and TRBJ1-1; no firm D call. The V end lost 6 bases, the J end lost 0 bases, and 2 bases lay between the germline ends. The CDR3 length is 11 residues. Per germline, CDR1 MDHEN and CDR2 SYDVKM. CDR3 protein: CASRLNTEAFF. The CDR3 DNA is TGTGCCAGCAGGTTGAACACTGAAGCTTTCTTT.

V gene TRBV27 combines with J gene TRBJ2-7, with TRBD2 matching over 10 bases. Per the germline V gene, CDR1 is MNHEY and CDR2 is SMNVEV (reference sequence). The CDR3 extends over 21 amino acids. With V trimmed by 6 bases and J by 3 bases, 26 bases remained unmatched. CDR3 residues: CASSSLWPPGLADPRDYEQYF. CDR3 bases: TGTGCCAGCAGCTCACTATGGCCCCCCGGACTAGCGGATCCGCGGGACTACGAGCAGTACTTC.

CDR3 loop: CASSFSRAPNTEAFF. The CDR3 coding sequence is TGTGCCAGCAGCTTTTCGAGGGCGCCGAACACTGAAGCTTTCTTT. This chain joins TRBV7-6 and TRBJ1-1; D unclear. V lost 3 bases and J lost 1, with 12 bases in between. CDR3 size: 15 residues. Germline V gene data show CDR1 as SGHVS and CDR2 as FNYEAQ.

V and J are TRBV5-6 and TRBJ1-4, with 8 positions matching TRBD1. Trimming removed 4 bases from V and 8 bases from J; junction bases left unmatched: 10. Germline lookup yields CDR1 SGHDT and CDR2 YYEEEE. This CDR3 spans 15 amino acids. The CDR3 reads CASSNGQGIREKLFF. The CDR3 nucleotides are TGTGCCAGCAGCAACGGACAGGGAATTCGAGAAAAACTGTTTTTT.

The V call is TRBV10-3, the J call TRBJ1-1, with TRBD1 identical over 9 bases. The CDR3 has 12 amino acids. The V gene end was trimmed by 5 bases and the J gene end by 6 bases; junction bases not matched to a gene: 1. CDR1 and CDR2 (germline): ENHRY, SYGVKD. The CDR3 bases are TGTGCCATCAGTAGACAGGGGGCTGAAGCTTTCTTT. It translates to CAISRQGAEAFF.

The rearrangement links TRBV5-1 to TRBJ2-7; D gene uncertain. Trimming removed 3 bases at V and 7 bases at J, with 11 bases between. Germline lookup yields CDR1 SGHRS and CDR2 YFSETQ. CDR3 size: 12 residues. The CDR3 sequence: CASSSPTREQYF. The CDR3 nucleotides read TGCGCCAGCAGCTCGCCGACTCGAGAGCAGTACTTC.

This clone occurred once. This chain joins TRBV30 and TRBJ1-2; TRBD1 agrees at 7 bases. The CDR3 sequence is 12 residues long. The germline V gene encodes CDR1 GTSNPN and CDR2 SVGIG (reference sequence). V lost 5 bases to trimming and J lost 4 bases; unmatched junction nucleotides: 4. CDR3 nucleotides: TGTGCCTGGGGTAGGGGGCCCTATGGCTACACCTTC. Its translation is CAWGRGPYGYTF.

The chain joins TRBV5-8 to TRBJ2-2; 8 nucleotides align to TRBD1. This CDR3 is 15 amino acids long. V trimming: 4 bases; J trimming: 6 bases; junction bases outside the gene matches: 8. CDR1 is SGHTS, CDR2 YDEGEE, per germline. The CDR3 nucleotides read TGTGCCAGCAGCCCGGACAGGGTTAAAGCCGGGGAGCTGTTTTTT. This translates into CASSPDRVKAGELFF.

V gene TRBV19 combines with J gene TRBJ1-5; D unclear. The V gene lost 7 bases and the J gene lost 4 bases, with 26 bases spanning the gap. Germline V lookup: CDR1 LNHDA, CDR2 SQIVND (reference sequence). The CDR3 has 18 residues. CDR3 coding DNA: TGTGCCAGTACTGCCGGCGGGCGACCGTACGAAATAAATCAGCCCCAGCATTTT. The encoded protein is CASTAGGRPYEINQPQHF. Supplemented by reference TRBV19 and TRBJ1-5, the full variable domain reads DGGITQSPKYLFRKEGQNVTLSCEQNLNHDAMYWYRQDPGQGLRLIYYSQIVNDFQKGDIAEGYSVSREKKESFPLTVTSAQKNPTAFYLCASTAGGRPYEINQPQHFGDGTRLSIL.

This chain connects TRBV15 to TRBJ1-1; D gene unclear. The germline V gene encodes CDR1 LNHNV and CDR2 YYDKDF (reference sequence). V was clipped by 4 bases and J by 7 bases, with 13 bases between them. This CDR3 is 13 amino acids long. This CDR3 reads CATSKPWVGEAFF. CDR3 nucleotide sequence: TGTGCCACCAGCAAGCCTTGGGTGGGTGAAGCTTTCTTT.

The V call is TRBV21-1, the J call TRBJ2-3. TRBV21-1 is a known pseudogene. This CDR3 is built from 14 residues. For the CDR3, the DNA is TGTGCCAGCAGCAAAGTCGCTAGCACAGATACGCAGTATTTT. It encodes CASSKVASTDTQYF.

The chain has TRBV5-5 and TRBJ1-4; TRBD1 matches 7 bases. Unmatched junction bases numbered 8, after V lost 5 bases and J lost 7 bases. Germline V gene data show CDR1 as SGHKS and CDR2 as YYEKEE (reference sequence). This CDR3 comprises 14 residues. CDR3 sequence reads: CASRADRRLEKLFF. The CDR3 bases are TGTGCCAGCAGGGCGGACAGGCGACTTGAAAAACTGTTTTTT.

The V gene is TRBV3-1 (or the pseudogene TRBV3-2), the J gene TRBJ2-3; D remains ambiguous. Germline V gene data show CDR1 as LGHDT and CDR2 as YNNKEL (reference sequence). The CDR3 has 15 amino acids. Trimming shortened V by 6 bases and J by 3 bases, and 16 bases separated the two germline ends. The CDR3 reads CASSLAPIGTDTQYF. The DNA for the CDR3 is TGTGCCAGCAGTCTGGCTCCCATTGGGACAGATACGCAGTATTTT.

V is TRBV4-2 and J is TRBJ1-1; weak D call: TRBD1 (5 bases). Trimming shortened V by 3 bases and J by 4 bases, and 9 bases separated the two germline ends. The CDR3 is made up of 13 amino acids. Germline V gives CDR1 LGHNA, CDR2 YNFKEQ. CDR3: CASSQGQTTEAFF. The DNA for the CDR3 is TGTGCCAGCAGCCAGGGGCAGACCACTGAAGCTTTCTTT.

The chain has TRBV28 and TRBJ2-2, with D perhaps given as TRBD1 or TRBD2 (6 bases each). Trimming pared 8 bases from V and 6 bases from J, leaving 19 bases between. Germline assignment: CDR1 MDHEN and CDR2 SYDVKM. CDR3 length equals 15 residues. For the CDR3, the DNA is TGTGCCAGCTCACTTCGAGGGGGGACATCCGGGGAGCTGTTTTTT. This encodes CASSLRGGTSGELFF.

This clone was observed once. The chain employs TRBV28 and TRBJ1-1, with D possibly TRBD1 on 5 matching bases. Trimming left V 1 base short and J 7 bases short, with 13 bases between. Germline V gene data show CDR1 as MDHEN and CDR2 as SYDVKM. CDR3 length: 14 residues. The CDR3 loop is CASSLFFRGSEAFF. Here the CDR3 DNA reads TGTGCCAGCAGTTTATTTTTCCGGGGGAGTGAAGCTTTCTTT.

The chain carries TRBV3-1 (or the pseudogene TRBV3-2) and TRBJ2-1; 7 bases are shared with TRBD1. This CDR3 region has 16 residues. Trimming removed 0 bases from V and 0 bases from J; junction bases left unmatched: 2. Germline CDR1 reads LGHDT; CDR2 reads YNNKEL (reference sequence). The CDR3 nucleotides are TGTGCCAGCAGCCAAGAAGGGACAGCCTCCTACAATGAGCAGTTCTTC. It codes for CASSQEGTASYNEQFF.

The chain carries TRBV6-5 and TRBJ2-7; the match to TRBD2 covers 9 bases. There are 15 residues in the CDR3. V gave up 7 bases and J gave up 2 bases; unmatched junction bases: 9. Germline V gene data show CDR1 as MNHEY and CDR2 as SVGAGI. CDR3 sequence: CASNNLAGWTYEQYF. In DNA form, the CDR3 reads TGTGCCAGCAACAATCTAGCGGGATGGACCTACGAGCAGTACTTC.

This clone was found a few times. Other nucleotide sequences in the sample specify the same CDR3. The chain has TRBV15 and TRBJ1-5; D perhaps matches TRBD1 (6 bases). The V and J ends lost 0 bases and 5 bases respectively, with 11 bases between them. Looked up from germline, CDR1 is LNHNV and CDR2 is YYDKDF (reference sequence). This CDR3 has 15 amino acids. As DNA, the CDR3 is TGTGCCACCAGCAGAGATCTAGGGGGGGATCAGCCCCAGCATTTT. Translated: CATSRDLGGDQPQHF.

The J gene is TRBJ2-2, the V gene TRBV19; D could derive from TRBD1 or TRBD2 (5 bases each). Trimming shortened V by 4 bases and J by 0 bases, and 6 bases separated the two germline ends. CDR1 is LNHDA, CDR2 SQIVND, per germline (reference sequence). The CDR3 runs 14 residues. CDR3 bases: TGTGCCAGTAGTAGGGACCCGAACACCGGGGAGCTGTTTTTT. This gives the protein CASSRDPNTGELFF.

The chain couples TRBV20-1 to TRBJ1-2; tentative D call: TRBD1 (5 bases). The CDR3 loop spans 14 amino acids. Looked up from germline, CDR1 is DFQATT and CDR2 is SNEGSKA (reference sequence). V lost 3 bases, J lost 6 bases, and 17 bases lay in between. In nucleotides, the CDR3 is TGCAGTGCTAGTGACAGTAGTCGAGGTCATGGCTACACCTTC. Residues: CSASDSSRGHGYTF.